The rows below give T cell receptor beta chains drawn from one sample of a study of T cell responses to AZD1222 COVID-19 vaccine. Produced via immunoSEQ multiplex PCR; TCRdb's table is partial and in-frame only. The sample gives approximately 120,000 clones, 80% to 95% of which show up once; nearly 4.5% is in the top ten. Sequenced material: peripheral blood, taken on day 0 of MenACWY control vaccination. The receptors shown here come from an adult in good health. Both conserved end residues are part of each CDR3. The D gene is left open where the match is weak. Size values are once, few and many counts, or a class for expanded clones, and some rows have none.

clone size	V gene	J gene	D gene	CDR3 DNA	CDR3 protein
once	TRBV29-1	TRBJ1-3	TRBD1	TGCAGCGTCGTGGGACAGACCTCAAACACCATATATTTT	CSVVGQTSNTIYF
.	TRBV5-1	TRBJ2-1	.	TGCGCCAGCAGCTGGGTACAGGGTGGCTCTTACAATGAGCAGTTCTTC	CASSWVQGGSYNEQFF
few	TRBV7-8	TRBJ1-1	.	TGTGCCAGCAGCCGACCCGGGGGCACTGAAGCTTTCTTT	CASSRPGGTEAFF
.	TRBV7-6	TRBJ1-1	.	TGTGCCAGCAGCCACACCACAGGGTTGGTCACTGAAGCTTTCTTT	CASSHTTGLVTEAFF
.	TRBV2	TRBJ1-6	.	TGTGCCAGCATCGAAAGGGGGAGAGCGACTTCACCCCTCCACTTT	CASIERGRATSPLHF
.	TRBV5-1	TRBJ2-2	TRBD1	TGCGCCAGCAGACAGGGGAGCGGGGAGCTGTTTTTT	CASRQGSGELFF
.	TRBV28	TRBJ2-3	.	TGTGCCAGCAAGGGGGGCGCTTTGACAGATACGCAGTATTTT	CASKGGALTDTQYF
few	TRBV6-5	TRBJ1-6	.	TGTGCCACCCTTGGGCAGGGGTATTCACCCCTCCACTTT	CATLGQGYSPLHF
.	TRBV20-1	TRBJ1-6	.	TGCAGTGCCTCCCCTTCACCCCTCCACTTT	CSASPSPLHF
.	TRBV28	TRBJ2-1	TRBD2	TGTGCCAGCAGTGGGGGGGGGATCCCCCTGGGTAATGAGCAGTTCTTC	CASSGGGIPLGNEQFF
.	TRBV28	TRBJ2-1	.	TGTGCCAGCAGTTCTTCAGGGCGCAATGAGCAGTTCTTC	CASSSSGRNEQFF
.	TRBV3-1/TRBV3-2	TRBJ1-1	.	TGTGCCAGCAGCCAATATCCTTGGGGGGGCCTCATGAACACTGAAGCTTTCTTT	CASSQYPWGGLMNTEAFF
.	TRBV7-9	TRBJ2-6	.	TGTGCCAGCAGCTTGGGGGTCCCGTCTGGGGCCAACGTCCTGACTTTC	CASSLGVPSGANVLTF
once	TRBV4-1	TRBJ2-7	TRBD2	TGCGCCAGCAGCCAAGATGGAGGGTCTAGCGGGAGAAACGAGCAGTACTTC	CASSQDGGSSGRNEQYF
.	TRBV19	TRBJ1-1	.	TGTGCCAGTAGTATAGACTTGGGGGGGCAATCAGTCCCTGAAGCTTTCTTT	CASSIDLGGQSVPEAFF
.	TRBV2	TRBJ2-1	TRBD1	TGTGCCAGCAGTGAACAGGGGGCGTCCTACAATGAGCAGTTCTTC	CASSEQGASYNEQFF
.	TRBV24-1	TRBJ2-1	TRBD1	TGTGCCACCAGTGCCCGTCCGGGACAGGTGACCAATGAGCAGTTCTTC	CATSARPGQVTNEQFF
.	TRBV7-3	TRBJ2-1	.	TGTGCCAGCAGCTTAAGGCCAGAAGGTTACAATGAGCAGTTCTTC	CASSLRPEGYNEQFF
.	TRBV5-1	TRBJ2-1	.	TGCGCCAGCAGCTCACTAGCTGCGAGCTCCTACAATGAGCAGTTCTTC	CASSSLAASSYNEQFF
.	TRBV7-9	TRBJ2-7	TRBD1	TGTGCCAGCAGTTTACAGGGGTTAGGCGAGCAGTACTTC	CASSLQGLGEQYF
.	TRBV9	TRBJ1-5	TRBD1	TGTGCCAGCAGCGTAGCCGGGACAGCCAATCAGCCCCAGCATTTT	CASSVAGTANQPQHF
once	TRBV7-9	TRBJ1-5	.	TGTGCCAGCAGCTTCCACACAGCGACTTTTGATAGCAATCAGCCCCAGCATTTT	CASSFHTATFDSNQPQHF
.	TRBV3-1/TRBV3-2	TRBJ2-4	TRBD1	TGTGCCAGCAGCCAAGATTCCCCGGCAGGGGGCTACCTAGCCAAAAACATTCAGTACTTC	CASSQDSPAGGYLAKNIQYF
.	TRBV16	TRBJ2-7	TRBD1	TGTGCCAGCAGCCAATCGTGGACAGGGGGCGAGCAGTACTTC	CASSQSWTGGEQYF
.	TRBV7-8	TRBJ1-6	.	TGTGCCAGCAGGGAGCTAGACAGAACTGACTCACCCCTCCACTTT	CASRELDRTDSPLHF
.	TRBV5-1	TRBJ1-1	.	TGCGCCAGCAGCTTTGTCCCCCAGGGAATTGAAGCTTTCTTT	CASSFVPQGIEAFF
.	TRBV10-3	TRBJ1-2	.	TGTGCCATCTCCACCCCGACAGGAACCTATGGCTACACCTTC	CAISTPTGTYGYTF
.	TRBV7-2	TRBJ2-5	TRBD1	TGTGCCAGCAGCGTGGGGAGAGGGACAGAAGTAGAGACCCAGTACTTC	CASSVGRGTEVETQYF
.	TRBV25-1	TRBJ2-2	TRBD1	TGTGCCAGCAGTGACCCGACAGGGGTTTCCGGGGAGCTGTTTTTT	CASSDPTGVSGELFF
.	TRBV2	TRBJ1-6	TRBD1	TGTGCCAGCAGTGGACAGGGAAGCTTCAATTCACCCCTCCACTTT	CASSGQGSFNSPLHF
.	TRBV12-2	TRBJ2-7	.	TGTGCAAGTCGCTTCCCTTTGGCGGGTCGCATCTACGAGCAGTACTTC	CASRFPLAGRIYEQYF
.	TRBV6-5	TRBJ2-7	.	TGTGCCAGCCCTAGCGGACGGGGGCCGAGGGAGCAGTACTTC	CASPSGRGPREQYF
.	TRBV7-2	TRBJ1-2	.	TGTGCCAGCAGCTTGACAACGGCGAACTATGGCTACACCTTC	CASSLTTANYGYTF
.	TRBV2	TRBJ1-5	.	TGTGCCAGCGGTGAAAACCAGCCCCAGCATTTT	CASGENQPQHF
.	TRBV19	TRBJ1-5	.	TGTGCCAGTAGTCTGTGGGGCAATCAGCCCCAGCATTTT	CASSLWGNQPQHF
.	TRBV2	TRBJ1-2	TRBD1	TGTGCCAGCAGGGAGGACAGGGGGGACTATGGCTACACCTTC	CASREDRGDYGYTF
.	TRBV7-3	TRBJ2-2	.	TGTGCCAGCAGCCAACTGAACACCGGGGAGCTGTTTTTT	CASSQLNTGELFF
.	TRBV18	TRBJ2-3	TRBD1	TGTGCCAGCTCACCACGGGACAGGGGGCTGGTAGATACGCAGTATTTT	CASSPRDRGLVDTQYF
.	TRBV7-9	TRBJ1-2	.	TGTGCCAGCAGCAACAAGGGAGTAAACTATGGCTACACCTTC	CASSNKGVNYGYTF
.	TRBV24-1	TRBJ2-2	TRBD1	TGTGCCACCAGTGTCCCGGGACAGGGGAAGACCGGGGAGCTGTTTTTT	CATSVPGQGKTGELFF
.	TRBV2	TRBJ1-5	.	TGTGCCAGCAGCGGGACGATCAATCAGCCCCAGCATTTT	CASSGTINQPQHF
once	TRBV19	TRBJ1-5	.	TGTGCCAGTAGTATGGAGACTCAGCCCCAGCATTTT	CASSMETQPQHF
.	TRBV20-1	TRBJ2-3	.	TGCAGTGCTAATCCCACAGATACGCAGTATTTT	CSANPTDTQYF
.	TRBV5-4	TRBJ2-7	.	TGTGCCAGCAGCGCCTCTACCGGGAGTTCTTACGAGCAGTACTTC	CASSASTGSSYEQYF
.	TRBV6-2/TRBV6-3	TRBJ2-5	.	TGTGCCAGCAGTTACCTCCGGGGGAAAGAGACCCAGTACTTC	CASSYLRGKETQYF
.	TRBV5-8	TRBJ2-1	.	TGTGCCAGCAGCTTGGAGGGTCGGAATATAAATGAGCAGTTCTTC	CASSLEGRNINEQFF
.	TRBV28	TRBJ1-5	.	TGTGCCAGCACCCCTGGGGGCCTTGAGGGGTACCAGCCCCAGCATTTT	CASTPGGLEGYQPQHF
.	TRBV7-3	TRBJ1-4	.	TGTGCCAGCAGCCAGGGTCCGGGTGAAAAACTGTTTTTT	CASSQGPGEKLFF
.	TRBV5-6	TRBJ1-2	.	TGTGCCAGCAGCCCCGGTACAGCTGGCTACACCTTC	CASSPGTAGYTF
once	TRBV7-9	TRBJ2-1	.	TGTGCCAGCAGCTCCTTCCCGAGCGCCTTCTCCTACAATGAGCAGTTCTTC	CASSSFPSAFSYNEQFF
.	TRBV4-3	TRBJ1-2	TRBD1	TGCGCCAGCAGCCGAAATATACAGGGGACCCACTATGGCTACACCTTC	CASSRNIQGTHYGYTF
.	TRBV7-2	TRBJ1-4	.	TGTGCCAGCAGCTTAACCAGGACGCCCAATGAAAAACTGTTTTTT	CASSLTRTPNEKLFF
.	TRBV6-5	TRBJ1-6	TRBD1	TGTGCCAGCAGAGGGACAGGAGAGAATTCACCCCTCCACTTT	CASRGTGENSPLHF
.	TRBV3-1/TRBV3-2	TRBJ2-5	.	TGTGCCAGCAGCCAAGACTCCACTGGGCGAAATTTGGAGACCCAGTACTTC	CASSQDSTGRNLETQYF
.	TRBV7-6	TRBJ2-1	.	TGTGCCAGCAGCCCTTACAATGAGCAGTTCTTC	CASSPYNEQFF